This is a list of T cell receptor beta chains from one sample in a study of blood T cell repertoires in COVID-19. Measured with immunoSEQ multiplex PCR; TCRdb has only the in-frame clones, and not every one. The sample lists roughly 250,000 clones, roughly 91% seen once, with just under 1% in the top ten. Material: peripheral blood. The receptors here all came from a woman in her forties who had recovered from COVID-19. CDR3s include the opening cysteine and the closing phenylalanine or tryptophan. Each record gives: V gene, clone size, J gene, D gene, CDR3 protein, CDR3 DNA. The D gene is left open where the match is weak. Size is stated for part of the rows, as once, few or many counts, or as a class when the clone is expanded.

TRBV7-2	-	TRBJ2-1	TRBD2	CASSYPSGSARNEQFF	TGTGCCAGCAGCTACCCTAGCGGGAGCGCGCGCAATGAGCAGTTCTTC
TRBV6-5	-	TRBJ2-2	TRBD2	CASSQTSATGELFF	TGTGCCAGCAGTCAGACTAGCGCCACCGGGGAGCTGTTTTTT
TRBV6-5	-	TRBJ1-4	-	CASSYSRQGSEKLFF	TGTGCCAGCAGTTACTCTCGGCAGGGGAGTGAAAAACTGTTTTTT
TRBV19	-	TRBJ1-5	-	CASSIAWAANQPQHF	TGTGCCAGTAGTATAGCCTGGGCTGCTAATCAGCCCCAGCATTTT
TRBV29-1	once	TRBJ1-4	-	CSVKTPQGEKLFF	TGCAGCGTCAAGACACCCCAGGGGGAAAAACTGTTTTTT
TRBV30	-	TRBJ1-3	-	CAWSRGRDSGNTIYF	TGTGCCTGGAGTCGTGGGCGGGACTCTGGAAACACCATATATTTT
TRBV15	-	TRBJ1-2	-	CATSREGREGYTF	TGTGCCACCAGCAGAGAGGGGCGGGAGGGCTACACCTTC
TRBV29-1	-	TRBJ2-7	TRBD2	CSVGDLLAGVGSGLEQYF	TGCAGCGTTGGGGACCTCTTAGCGGGAGTGGGGAGCGGCCTCGAGCAGTACTTC
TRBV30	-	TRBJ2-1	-	CASAGTPTRAQFF	TGTGCCTCGGCCGGCACGCCGACTAGGGCGCAGTTCTTC
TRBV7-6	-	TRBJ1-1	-	CASSPRVSGNTEAFF	TGTGCCAGCAGCCCCCGGGTAAGTGGGAACACTGAAGCTTTCTTT
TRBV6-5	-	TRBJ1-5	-	CASRVLRHQPQHF	TGTGCCAGCAGGGTGTTGCGGCATCAGCCCCAGCATTTT
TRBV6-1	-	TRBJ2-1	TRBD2	CASSEVRTSGSWNEQFF	TGTGCCAGCAGTGAAGTCCGGACTAGCGGGAGTTGGAATGAGCAGTTCTTC
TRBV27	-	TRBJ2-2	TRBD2	CASTKEGSGGYTGELFF	TGTGCCAGCACCAAAGAGGGGAGCGGGGGGTACACCGGGGAGCTGTTTTTT
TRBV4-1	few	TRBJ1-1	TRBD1	CASSATGTGDTEAFF	TGCGCCAGCAGCGCAACCGGGACAGGGGACACTGAAGCTTTCTTT
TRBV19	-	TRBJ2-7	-	CASSPAPGLDYEQYF	TGTGCCAGTAGTCCCGCCCCGGGACTTGACTACGAGCAGTACTTC
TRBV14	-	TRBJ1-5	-	CASSDGSYSNQPQHF	TGTGCCAGCAGCGACGGGTCCTATAGCAATCAGCCCCAGCATTTT
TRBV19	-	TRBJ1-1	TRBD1	CASSTRGAGTEAFF	TGTGCCAGTAGTACCAGGGGGGCGGGCACTGAAGCTTTCTTT
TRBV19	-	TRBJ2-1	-	CASSTTRSSYNEQFF	TGTGCCAGTAGTACCACTAGGAGCTCCTACAATGAGCAGTTCTTC
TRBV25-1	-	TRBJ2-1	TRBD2	CASSTAAGLAMYEQFF	TGTGCCAGCAGTACCGCCGCGGGACTAGCGATGTATGAGCAGTTCTTC
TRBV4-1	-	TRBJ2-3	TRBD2	CASSQEAGGDTQYF	TGCGCCAGCAGCCAAGAGGCCGGGGGGGATACGCAGTATTTT
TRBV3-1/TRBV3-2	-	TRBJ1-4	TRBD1	CASSQPDRGQSEKLFF	TGTGCCAGCAGCCAGCCTGATAGGGGACAGAGTGAAAAACTGTTTTTT
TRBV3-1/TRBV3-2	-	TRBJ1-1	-	CASSLGGLNTEAFF	TGTGCCAGCAGCCTCGGAGGGTTGAACACTGAAGCTTTCTTT
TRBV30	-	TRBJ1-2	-	CAWSVDWGHGYTF	TGTGCCTGGAGTGTAGATTGGGGGCACGGCTACACCTTC
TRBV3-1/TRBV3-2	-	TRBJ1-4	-	CASSQVGAGVNEKLFF	TGTGCCAGCAGCCAAGTGGGGGCAGGGGTTAATGAAAAACTGTTTTTT
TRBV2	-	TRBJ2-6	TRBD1	CASSEALGTGVTANVLTF	TGTGCCAGCAGTGAAGCGCTTGGGACAGGGGTAACGGCCAACGTCCTGACTTTC
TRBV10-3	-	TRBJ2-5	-	CAISVLGWETQYF	TGTGCCATCAGTGTCTTGGGCTGGGAGACCCAGTACTTC
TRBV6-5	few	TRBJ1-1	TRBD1	CASSYAGTAGTEAFF	TGTGCCAGCAGTTACGCCGGGACAGCCGGCACTGAAGCTTTCTTT
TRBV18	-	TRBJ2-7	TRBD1	CASSSTGGYEQYF	TGTGCCAGCTCTTCGACAGGGGGCTACGAGCAGTACTTC
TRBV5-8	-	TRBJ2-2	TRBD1	CASSYYQGAGVTGELFF	TGTGCCAGCAGCTACTACCAGGGGGCAGGGGTTACCGGGGAGCTGTTTTTT
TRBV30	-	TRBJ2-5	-	CAWRGEETQYF	TGTGCCTGGAGGGGAGAAGAGACCCAGTACTTC